Below, 15 T cell receptor beta chains from the same sample are listed, as sequenced in a study of neoadjuvant anti-PD-1 for oral cavity cancer. Described time point: after neoadjuvant nivolumab, at surgical resection. Data came from immunoSEQ multiplex PCR; TCRdb stores just in-frame clones and leaves some out. The table records approximately 13,000 clones, 60% to 80% of them present only once. The sequencing here drew on PBMCs, taken after nivolumab (anti-PD-1) treatment. These receptors all stem from a person aged 40 to 85 with oral cavity squamous cell carcinoma.

V usage is TRBV5-1 and J usage is TRBJ1-2; 8 bases are a match to TRBD1. Per the germline V gene, CDR1 is SGHRS and CDR2 is YFSETQ. V was clipped by 4 bases and J by 7 bases; unmatched bases: 6. This CDR3 is built from 13 residues. CDR3 DNA sequence: TGCGCCAGCAGCCCGGACAGGGAGGGTGGCTACACCTTC. Translating gives CASSPDREGGYTF.

This clone was seen only a few times. The chain recombines TRBV2 with TRBJ1-2; unclear D gene. The germline V and J ends were trimmed by 2 bases and 4 bases, with 8 bases remaining between them. Germline-derived CDR1 and CDR2 are SNHLY and FYNNEI. The CDR3 covers 13 residues. This CDR3 is CASSESTSYGYTF. The CDR3 DNA reads as TGTGCCAGCAGTGAATCTACCAGCTATGGCTACACCTTC.

The chain uses TRBV7-9 and TRBJ1-1; no clear D gene. Germline V gene data show CDR1 as SEHNR and CDR2 as FQNEAQ (reference sequence). CDR3 length: 14 amino acids. Trimming pared 1 base from V and 4 bases from J, leaving 10 bases between. The CDR3: CASSLEAIFTEAFF. The DNA for the CDR3 is TGTGCCAGCAGCTTAGAAGCAATTTTCACTGAAGCTTTCTTT.

Only one count was recorded for this clone. The chain employs TRBV5-6 and TRBJ2-7, with 9 positions matching TRBD1. This CDR3 contains 14 residues. CDR1 and CDR2 (germline): SGHDT, YYEEEE. V dropped 0 bases and J dropped 6; count of bases not matched to a gene: 4. The CDR3: CASSLGDRASEQYF. The CDR3 DNA sequence: TGTGCCAGCAGCTTGGGGGACAGGGCTTCCGAGCAGTACTTC.

The V and J genes are TRBV5-1 and TRBJ2-1; D remains unclear. The CDR3 is 15 residues long. Germline CDR1 is SGHRS and CDR2 is YFSETQ. Trimming took off 1 base at V and 9 bases at J, with 17 bases between the two ends. The CDR3 sequence is CASSLLTLTASEQFF. The CDR3 nucleotides read TGCGCCAGCAGCTTGCTGACGCTCACGGCTAGTGAGCAGTTCTTC.

This CDR3 reads CASSLRGGGETQYF. The CDR3 DNA reads as TGTGCCAGCAGCTTGAGGGGGGGCGGTGAGACCCAGTACTTC. The J gene is TRBJ2-5, the V gene TRBV5-6, with D maybe TRBD2 (7 bases). CDR3 length: 14 amino acids. From germline, CDR1 is SGHDT and CDR2 YYEEEE. Trimming pared 1 base from V and 5 bases from J, leaving 12 bases between.

This clone was detected a few times. V is TRBV6-5 and J is TRBJ1-3; 7 bases agree with TRBD1. The V and J ends lost 6 bases and 2 bases, in that order; junction bases with no gene match: 7. CDR1 is MNHEY, CDR2 SVGAGI, per germline. This CDR3 is 15 amino acids long. CDR3 bases: TGTGCCAGCAGCCGTGAGGGGACAGCTGGAAACACCATATATTTT. Translating it yields CASSREGTAGNTIYF.

The chain joins TRBV6-6 to TRBJ1-4, with unresolved D. CDR1 and CDR2 (germline): MNHNY, SVGAGI (reference sequence). The CDR3 runs 11 residues. The ends were cut back, 6 bases at V and 7 bases at J, with 6 bases in the middle. In nucleotides, the CDR3 is TGTGCCAGCAGCCAAGGTGAAAAACTGTTTTTT. Residues: CASSQGEKLFF.

This clone has a handful of counts. V gene TRBV29-1 combines with J gene TRBJ1-3; D remains ambiguous. The CDR3 is 13 residues long. Trimming pared 3 bases from V and 2 bases from J, leaving 8 bases between. CDR1 is SQVTM and CDR2 is ANQGSEA in the germline V gene. This chain's CDR3 is CSVDEGAGNTIYF. CDR3 coding DNA: TGCAGCGTTGATGAGGGAGCTGGAAACACCATATATTTT. The whole variable domain, remainder taken from reference TRBV29-1 and TRBJ1-3, is SAVISQKPSRDICQRGTSLTIQCQVDSQVTMMFWYRQQPGQSLTLIATANQGSEATYESGFVIDKFPISRPNLTFSTLTVSNMSPEDSSIYLCSVDEGAGNTIYFGEGSWLTVV.

The rearrangement joins TRBV19 to TRBJ2-7, with 11 bases identical to TRBD2. This CDR3 has 14 amino acids. CDR1 is LNHDA and CDR2 is SQIVND in the germline V gene (reference sequence). V dropped 6 bases and J dropped 4; count of bases not matched to a gene: 5. CDR3 nucleotides: TGTGCCAGTAGCCAGACTAGCGGGACTTACGAGCAGTACTTC. Translating gives CASSQTSGTYEQYF.

The chain employs TRBV9 and TRBJ1-1; the D gene is possibly TRBD1 (5 bases). The CDR3 runs 15 residues. Germline values: CDR1 SGDLS, CDR2 YYNGEE. With 0 bases removed from V and 2 bases from J, the gap between germline ends came to 11 bases. CDR3 DNA sequence: TGTGCCAGCAGCGTAGGGTGGAGGGGTAACACTGAAGCTTTCTTT. It yields the protein CASSVGWRGNTEAFF.

The gene calls are TRBV30 and TRBJ2-5; 11 positions match TRBD2. The CDR3 has 17 residues. The V gene end was trimmed by 1 base and the J gene end by 5 bases; junction bases not matched to a gene: 12. Germline V CDR1 and CDR2: GTSNPN, SVGIG (reference sequence). As DNA, the CDR3 is TGTGCCTGGAGTGGGCTAGCGGGAGGTGGGACACGGGAGACCCAGTACTTC. Protein product: CAWSGLAGGGTRETQYF.

The chain combines TRBV5-6 with TRBJ2-7, with D maybe TRBD2 (7 bases). Germline V gives CDR1 SGHDT, CDR2 YYEEEE. V was cut by 1 base and J by 6 bases, with 11 bases left in between. The CDR3 is 13 residues long. CDR3 region: CASSLPGGGEQYF. CDR3 in DNA: TGTGCCAGCAGCTTGCCGGGGGGCGGCGAGCAGTACTTC.

The J gene is TRBJ2-3, the V gene TRBV6-4; TRBD2 matches at 14 bases. The CDR3 has 16 amino acids. V was clipped by 2 bases and J by 7 bases; unmatched bases: 5. Germline V CDR1 and CDR2: MRHNA, SNTAGT. CDR3 sequence reads: CASSDDGTSGSHTQYF. DNA of the CDR3: TGTGCCAGCAGTGACGACGGGACTAGCGGGAGTCATACGCAGTATTTT.

This clone was observed a handful of times. This chain links TRBV10-1 with TRBJ2-7; 10 bases align to TRBD2. The CDR3 extends over 14 amino acids. Trimming took 6 bases from V and 3 from J; bases not matched to a gene: 5. The germline gives CDR1 WNHNN, CDR2 SYGVQD (reference sequence). CDR3 DNA sequence: TGCGCCAGCAGACAAACTAGCGGGGTCTACGAGCAGTACTTC. Translated, it gives CASRQTSGVYEQYF.